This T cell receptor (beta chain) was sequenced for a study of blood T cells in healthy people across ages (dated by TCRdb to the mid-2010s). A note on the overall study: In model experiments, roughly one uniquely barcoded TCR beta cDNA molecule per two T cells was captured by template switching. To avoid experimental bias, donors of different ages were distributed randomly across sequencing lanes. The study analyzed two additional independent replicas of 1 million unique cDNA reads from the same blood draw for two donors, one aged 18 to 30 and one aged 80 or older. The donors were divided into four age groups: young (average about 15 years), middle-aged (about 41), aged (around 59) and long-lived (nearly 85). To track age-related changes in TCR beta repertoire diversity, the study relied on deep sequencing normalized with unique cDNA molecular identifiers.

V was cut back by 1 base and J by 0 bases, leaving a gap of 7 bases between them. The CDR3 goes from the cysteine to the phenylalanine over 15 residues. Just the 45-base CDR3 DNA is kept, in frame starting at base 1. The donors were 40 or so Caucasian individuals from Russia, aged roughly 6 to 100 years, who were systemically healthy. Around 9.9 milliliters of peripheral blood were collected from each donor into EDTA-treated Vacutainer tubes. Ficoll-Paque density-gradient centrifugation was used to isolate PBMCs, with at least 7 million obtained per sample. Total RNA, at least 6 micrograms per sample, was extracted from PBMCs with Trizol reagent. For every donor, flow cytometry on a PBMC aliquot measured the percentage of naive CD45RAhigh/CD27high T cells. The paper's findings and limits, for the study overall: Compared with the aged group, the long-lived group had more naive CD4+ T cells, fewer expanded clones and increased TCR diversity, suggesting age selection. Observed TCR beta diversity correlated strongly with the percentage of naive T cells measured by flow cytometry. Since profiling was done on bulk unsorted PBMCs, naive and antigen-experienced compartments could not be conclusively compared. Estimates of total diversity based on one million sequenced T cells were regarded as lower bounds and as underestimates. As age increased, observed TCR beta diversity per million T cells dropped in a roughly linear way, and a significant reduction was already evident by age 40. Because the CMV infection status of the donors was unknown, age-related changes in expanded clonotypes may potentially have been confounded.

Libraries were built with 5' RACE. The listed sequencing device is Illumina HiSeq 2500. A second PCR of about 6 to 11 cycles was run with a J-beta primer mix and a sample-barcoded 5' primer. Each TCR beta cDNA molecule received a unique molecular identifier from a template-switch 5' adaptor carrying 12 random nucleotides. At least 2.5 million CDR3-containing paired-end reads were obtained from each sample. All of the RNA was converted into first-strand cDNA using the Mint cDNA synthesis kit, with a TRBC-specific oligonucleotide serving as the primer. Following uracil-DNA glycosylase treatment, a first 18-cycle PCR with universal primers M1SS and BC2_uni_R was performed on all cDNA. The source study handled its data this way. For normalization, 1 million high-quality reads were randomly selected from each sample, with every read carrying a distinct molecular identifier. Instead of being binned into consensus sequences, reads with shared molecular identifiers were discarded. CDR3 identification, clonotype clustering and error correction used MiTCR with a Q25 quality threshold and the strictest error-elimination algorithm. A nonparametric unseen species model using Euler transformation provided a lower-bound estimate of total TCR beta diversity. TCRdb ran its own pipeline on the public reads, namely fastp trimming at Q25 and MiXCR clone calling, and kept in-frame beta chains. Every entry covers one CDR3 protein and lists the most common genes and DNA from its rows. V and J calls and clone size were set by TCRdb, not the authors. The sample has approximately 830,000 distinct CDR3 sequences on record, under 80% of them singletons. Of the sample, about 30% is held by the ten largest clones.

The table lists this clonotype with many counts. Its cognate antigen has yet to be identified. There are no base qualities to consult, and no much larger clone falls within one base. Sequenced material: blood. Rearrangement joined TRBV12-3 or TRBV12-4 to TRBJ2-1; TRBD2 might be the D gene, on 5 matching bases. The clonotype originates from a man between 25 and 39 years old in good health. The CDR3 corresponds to CASSLVGSSYNEQFF. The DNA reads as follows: TGTGCCAGCAGTTTAGTAGGGAGCTCCTACAATGAGCAGTTCTTC.